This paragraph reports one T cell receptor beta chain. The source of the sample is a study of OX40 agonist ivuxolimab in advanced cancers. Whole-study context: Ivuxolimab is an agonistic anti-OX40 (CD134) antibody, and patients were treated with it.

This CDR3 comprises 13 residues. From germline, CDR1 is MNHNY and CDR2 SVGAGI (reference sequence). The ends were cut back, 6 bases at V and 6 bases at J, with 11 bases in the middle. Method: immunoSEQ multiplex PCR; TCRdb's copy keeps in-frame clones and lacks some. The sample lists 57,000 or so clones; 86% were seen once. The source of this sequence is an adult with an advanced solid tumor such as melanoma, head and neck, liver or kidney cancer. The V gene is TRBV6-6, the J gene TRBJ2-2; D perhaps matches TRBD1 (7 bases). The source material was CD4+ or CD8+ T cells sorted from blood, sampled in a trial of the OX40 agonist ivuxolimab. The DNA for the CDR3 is TGTGCCAGCAGGCGCAGGGGGGCCGGGGAGCTGTTTTTT. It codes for CASRRRGAGELFF.